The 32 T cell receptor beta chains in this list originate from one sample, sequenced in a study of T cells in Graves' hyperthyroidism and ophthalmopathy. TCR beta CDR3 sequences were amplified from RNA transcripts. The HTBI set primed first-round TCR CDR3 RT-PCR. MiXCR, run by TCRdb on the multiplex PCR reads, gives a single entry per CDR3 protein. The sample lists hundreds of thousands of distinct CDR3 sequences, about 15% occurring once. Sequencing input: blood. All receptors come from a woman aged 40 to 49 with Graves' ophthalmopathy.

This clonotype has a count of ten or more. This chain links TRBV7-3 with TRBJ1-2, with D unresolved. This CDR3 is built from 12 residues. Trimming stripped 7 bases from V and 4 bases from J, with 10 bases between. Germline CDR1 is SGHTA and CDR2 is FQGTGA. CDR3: CASIKGVYGYTF. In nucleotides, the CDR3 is TGTGCCAGCATCAAAGGAGTCTATGGCTACACCTTC.

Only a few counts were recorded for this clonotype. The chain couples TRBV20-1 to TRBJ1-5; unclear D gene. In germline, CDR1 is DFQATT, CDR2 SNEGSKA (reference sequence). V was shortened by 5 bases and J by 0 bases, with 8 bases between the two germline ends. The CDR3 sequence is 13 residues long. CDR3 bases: TGCAGTGCTCGTCGCTATAGCAATCAGCCCCAGCATTTT. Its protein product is CSARRYSNQPQHF.

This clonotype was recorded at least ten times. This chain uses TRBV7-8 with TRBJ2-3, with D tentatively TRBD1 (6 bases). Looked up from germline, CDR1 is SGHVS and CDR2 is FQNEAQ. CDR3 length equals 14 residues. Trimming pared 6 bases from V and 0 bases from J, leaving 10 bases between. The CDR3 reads CASRQGFSTDTQYF. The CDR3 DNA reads TGTGCCAGCAGACAGGGTTTTAGCACAGATACGCAGTATTTT.

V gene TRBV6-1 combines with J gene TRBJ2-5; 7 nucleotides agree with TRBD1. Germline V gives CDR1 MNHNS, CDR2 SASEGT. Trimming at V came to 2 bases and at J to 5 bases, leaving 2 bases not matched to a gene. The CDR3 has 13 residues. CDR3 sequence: CASSETQGETQYF. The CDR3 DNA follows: TGTGCCAGCAGTGAAACACAGGGGGAGACCCAGTACTTC.

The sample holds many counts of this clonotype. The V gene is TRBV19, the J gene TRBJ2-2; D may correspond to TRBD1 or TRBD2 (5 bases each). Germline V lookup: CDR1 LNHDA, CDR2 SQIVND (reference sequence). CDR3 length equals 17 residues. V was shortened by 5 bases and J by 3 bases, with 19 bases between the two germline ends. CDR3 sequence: CASSAGTTRRYTGELFF. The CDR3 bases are TGTGCCAGTAGTGCCGGGACCACGAGACGGTACACCGGGGAGCTGTTTTTT.

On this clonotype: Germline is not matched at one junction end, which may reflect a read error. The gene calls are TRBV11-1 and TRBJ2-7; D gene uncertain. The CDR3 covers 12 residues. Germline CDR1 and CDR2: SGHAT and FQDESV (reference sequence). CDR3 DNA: TGTGCCAGCAGCTTACCCAGCTACGAGCAGTGCTTC. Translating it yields CASSLPSYEQCF.

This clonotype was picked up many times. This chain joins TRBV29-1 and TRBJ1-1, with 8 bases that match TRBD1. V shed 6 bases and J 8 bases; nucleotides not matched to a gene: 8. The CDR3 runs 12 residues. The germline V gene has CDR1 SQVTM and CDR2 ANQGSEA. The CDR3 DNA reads TGCAGCGTGGGGACAGGTCTTTCGGAAGCTTTCTTT. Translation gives CSVGTGLSEAFF.

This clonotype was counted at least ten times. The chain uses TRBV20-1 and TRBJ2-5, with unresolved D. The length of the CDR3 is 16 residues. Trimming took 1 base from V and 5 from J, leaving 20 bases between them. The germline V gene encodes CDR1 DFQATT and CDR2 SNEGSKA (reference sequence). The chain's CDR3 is CSARVPPHSGRETQYF. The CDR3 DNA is TGCAGTGCTAGAGTCCCCCCGCATAGTGGAAGGGAGACCCAGTACTTC.

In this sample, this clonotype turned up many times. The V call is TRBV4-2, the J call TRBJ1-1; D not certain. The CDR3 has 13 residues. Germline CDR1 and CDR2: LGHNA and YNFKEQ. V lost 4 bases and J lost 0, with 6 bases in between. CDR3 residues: CASSPAMNTEAFF. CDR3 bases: TGTGCCAGCAGCCCGGCGATGAACACTGAAGCTTTCTTT.

The CDR3 is CASRVGALIDNSPLHF. The CDR3 nucleotides are TGTGCCAGCAGGGTGGGGGCGCTGATAGACAATTCACCCCTCCACTTT. The chain has TRBV27 and TRBJ1-6; D may be TRBD1 (6 bases). CDR1 and CDR2 (germline): MNHEY, SMNVEV (reference sequence). The length of the CDR3 is 16 residues. V lost 6 bases and J 7 bases, leaving 19 bases between the germline ends.

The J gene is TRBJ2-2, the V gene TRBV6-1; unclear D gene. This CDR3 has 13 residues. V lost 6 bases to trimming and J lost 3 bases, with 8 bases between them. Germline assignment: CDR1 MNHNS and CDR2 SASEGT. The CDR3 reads CASRPRDTGELFF. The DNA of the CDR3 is TGTGCCAGCAGGCCTAGAGACACCGGGGAGCTGTTTTTT.

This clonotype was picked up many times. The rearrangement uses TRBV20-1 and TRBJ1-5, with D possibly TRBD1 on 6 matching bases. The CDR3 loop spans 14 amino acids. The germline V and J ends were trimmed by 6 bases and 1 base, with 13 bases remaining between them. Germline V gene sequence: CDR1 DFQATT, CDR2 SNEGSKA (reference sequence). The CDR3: CSADTGLSNQPQHF. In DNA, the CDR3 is TGCAGTGCCGACACAGGGTTAAGCAATCAGCCCCAGCATTTT.

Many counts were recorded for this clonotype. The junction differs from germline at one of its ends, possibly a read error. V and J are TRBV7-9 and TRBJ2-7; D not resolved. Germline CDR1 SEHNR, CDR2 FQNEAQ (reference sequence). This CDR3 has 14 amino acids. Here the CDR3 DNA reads TGCGCCAGCAGCCCCTCTGCAGACACCTACGAGCAGTACTTC. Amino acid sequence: CASSPSADTYEQYF. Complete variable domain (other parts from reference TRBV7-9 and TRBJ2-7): DTGVSQNPRHKITKRGQNVTFRCDPISEHNRLYWYRQTLGQGPEFLTYFQNEAQLEKSRLLSDRFSAERPKGSFSTLEIQRTEQGDSAMYLCASSPSADTYEQYFGPGTRLTVT.

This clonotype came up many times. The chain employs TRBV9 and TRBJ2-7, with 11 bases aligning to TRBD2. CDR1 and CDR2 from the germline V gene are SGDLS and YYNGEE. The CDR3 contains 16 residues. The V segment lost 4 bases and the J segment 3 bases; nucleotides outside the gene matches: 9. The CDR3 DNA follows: TGTGCCAGCAGCCTGGGGATAGCGGGAGGGTACTACGAGCAGTACTTC. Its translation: CASSLGIAGGYYEQYF.

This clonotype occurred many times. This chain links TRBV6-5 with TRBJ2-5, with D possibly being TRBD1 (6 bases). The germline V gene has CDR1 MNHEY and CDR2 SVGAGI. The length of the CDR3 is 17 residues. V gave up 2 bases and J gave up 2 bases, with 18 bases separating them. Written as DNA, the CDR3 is TGTGCCAGCAGTTACCCAGATGACAGGCCACTTCAAGAGACCCAGTACTTC. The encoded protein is CASSYPDDRPLQETQYF.

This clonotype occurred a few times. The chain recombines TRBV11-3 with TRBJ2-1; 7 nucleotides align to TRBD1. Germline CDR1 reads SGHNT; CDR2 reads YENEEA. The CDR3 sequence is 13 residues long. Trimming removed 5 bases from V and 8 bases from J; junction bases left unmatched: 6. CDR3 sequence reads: CASSRQGRDEQFF. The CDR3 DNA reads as TGTGCCAGCAGCCGACAGGGTCGAGATGAGCAGTTCTTC.

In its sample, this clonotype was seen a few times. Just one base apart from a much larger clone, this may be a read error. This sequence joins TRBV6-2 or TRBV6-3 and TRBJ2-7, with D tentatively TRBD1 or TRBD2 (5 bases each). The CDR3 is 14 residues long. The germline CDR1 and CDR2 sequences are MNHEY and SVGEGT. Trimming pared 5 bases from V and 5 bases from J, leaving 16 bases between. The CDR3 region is CASSHPTGTHEQYF. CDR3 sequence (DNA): TGTGCCAGCAGTCACCCAACCGGGACGCACGAGCAGTACTTC.

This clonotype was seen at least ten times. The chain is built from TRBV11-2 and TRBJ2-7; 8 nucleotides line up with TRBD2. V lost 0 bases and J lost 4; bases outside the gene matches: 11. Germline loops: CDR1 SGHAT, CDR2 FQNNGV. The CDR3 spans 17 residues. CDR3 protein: CASSLERGGAFTYEQYF. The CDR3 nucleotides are TGTGCCAGCAGCTTAGAACGGGGGGGAGCGTTTACTTACGAGCAGTACTTC.

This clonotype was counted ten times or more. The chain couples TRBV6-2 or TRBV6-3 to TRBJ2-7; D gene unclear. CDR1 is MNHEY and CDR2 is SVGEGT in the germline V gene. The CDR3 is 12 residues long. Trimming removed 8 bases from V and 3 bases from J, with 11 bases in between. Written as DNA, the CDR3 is TGTGCCAGCGGCAGTCACAACTACGAGCAGTACTTC. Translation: CASGSHNYEQYF.

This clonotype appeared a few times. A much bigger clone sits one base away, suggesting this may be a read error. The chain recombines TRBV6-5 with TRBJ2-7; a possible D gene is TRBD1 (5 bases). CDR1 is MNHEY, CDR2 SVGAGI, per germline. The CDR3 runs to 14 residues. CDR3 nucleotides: TGTGTCAGCAGTTACAGGAAGGGGCCCTACGAGCAGTACTTC. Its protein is CVSSYRKGPYEQYF.

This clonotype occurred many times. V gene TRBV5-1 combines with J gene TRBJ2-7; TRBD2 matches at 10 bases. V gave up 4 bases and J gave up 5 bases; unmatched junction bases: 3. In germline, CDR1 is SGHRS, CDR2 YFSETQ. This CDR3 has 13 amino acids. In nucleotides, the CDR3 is TGCGCCAGCAGCGGGGGGACTAGCGACGAGCAGTACTTC. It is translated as CASSGGTSDEQYF.

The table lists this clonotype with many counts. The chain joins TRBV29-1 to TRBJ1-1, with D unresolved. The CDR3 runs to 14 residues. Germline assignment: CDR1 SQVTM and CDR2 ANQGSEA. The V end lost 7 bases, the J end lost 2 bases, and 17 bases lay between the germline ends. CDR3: CSAVQSGLNTEAFF. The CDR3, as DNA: TGCAGCGCCGTCCAGTCCGGACTTAACACTGAAGCTTTCTTT.

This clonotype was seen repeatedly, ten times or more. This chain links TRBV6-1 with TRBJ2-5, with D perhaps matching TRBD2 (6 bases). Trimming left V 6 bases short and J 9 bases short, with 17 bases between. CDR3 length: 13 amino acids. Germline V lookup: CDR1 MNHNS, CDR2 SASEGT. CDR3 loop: CASSLQTSSPQYF. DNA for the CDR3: TGTGCCAGCAGCCTTCAGACTAGTTCCCCCCAGTACTTC.

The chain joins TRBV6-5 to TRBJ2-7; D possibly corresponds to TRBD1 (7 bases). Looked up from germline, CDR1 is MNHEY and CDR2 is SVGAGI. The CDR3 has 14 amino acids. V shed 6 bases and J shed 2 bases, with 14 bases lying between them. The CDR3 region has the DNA TGTGCCAGCAGCTACAGGGGACTTACCTACGAGCAGTACTTC. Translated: CASSYRGLTYEQYF.

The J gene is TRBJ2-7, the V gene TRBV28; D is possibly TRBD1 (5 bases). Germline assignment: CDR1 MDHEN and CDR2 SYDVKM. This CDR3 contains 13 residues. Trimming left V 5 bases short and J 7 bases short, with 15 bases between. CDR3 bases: TGTGCCAGCAGTCGAGGACAATCCGAGGAGCAGTACTTC. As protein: CASSRGQSEEQYF.

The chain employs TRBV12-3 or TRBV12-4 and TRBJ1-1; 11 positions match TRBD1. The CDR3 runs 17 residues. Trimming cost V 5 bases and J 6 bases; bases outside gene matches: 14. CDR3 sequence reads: CASSLRTGGFGGAEAFF. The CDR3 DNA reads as TGTGCCAGCAGTCTTAGGACAGGGGGCTTCGGCGGTGCTGAAGCTTTCTTT.

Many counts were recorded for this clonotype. The CDR3 loop is CASGLPRRGTDYEQYF. In DNA, the CDR3 is TGTGCTAGTGGTTTGCCCCGTCGCGGGACCGACTACGAGCAGTACTTC. The J gene is TRBJ2-7, the V gene TRBV12-5; tentatively, D is TRBD2 (6 bases). From germline, CDR1 is LGHNT and CDR2 FRNRAP. Trimming stripped 2 bases from V and 3 bases from J, with 17 bases between. The length of the CDR3 is 16 residues.

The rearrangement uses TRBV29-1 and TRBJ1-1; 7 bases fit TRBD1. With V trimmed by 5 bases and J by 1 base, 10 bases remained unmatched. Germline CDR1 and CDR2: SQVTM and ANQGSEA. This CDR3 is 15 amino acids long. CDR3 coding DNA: TGCAGCGTTCTCACCCCCGGGACAGCGAACACTGAAGCTTTCTTT. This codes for CSVLTPGTANTEAFF.

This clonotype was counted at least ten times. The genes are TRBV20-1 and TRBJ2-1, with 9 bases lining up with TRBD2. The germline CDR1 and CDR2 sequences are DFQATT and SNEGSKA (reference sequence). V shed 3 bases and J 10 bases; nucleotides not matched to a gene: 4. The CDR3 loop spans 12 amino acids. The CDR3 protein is CSASSGGGEQFF. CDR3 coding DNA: TGCAGTGCTAGTAGCGGGGGAGGAGAGCAGTTCTTC.

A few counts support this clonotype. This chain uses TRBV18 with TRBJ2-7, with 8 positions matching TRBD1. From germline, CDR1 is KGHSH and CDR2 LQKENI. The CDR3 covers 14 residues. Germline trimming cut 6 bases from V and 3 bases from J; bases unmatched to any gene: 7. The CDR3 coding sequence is TGTGCCAGCTCGCGGACAGGGTCCCACTACGAGCAGTACTTC. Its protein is CASSRTGSHYEQYF.

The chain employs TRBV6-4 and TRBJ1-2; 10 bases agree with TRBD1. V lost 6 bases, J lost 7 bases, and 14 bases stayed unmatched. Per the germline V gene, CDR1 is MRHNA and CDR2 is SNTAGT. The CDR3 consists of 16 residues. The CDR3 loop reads CASSSYRDRGIGGYTF. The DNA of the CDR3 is TGTGCCAGCAGCTCATACCGGGACAGGGGCATCGGTGGCTACACCTTC.

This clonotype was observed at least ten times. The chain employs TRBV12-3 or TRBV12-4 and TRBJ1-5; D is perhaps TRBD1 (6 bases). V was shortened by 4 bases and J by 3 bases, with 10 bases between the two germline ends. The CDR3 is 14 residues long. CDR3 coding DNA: TGTGCCAGCAGTTGGGGGGCTTTCAATCAGCCCCAGCATTTT. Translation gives CASSWGAFNQPQHF.